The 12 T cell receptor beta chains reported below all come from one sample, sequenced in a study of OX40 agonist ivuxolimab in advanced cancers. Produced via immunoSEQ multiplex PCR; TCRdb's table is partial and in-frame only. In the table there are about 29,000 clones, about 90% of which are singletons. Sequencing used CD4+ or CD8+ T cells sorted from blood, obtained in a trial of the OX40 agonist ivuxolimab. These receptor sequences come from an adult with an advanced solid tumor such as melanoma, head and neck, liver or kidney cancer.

CDR3 nucleotides: TGTGCCAGCAGTTACTCGATACGGGGGAATTCACCCCTCCACTTT. It is translated as CASSYSIRGNSPLHF. V usage is TRBV6-6 and J usage is TRBJ1-6; tentative D call: TRBD1 (5 bases). The CDR3 totals 15 residues. Trimming left V 0 bases short and J 7 bases short, with 10 bases between. Germline V gene lookup returns CDR1 MNHNY and CDR2 SVGAGI (reference sequence).

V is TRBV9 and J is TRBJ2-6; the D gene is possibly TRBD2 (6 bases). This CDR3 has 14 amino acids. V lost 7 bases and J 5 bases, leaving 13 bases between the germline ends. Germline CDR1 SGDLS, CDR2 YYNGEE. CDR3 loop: CASSPSDWANVLTF. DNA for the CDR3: TGTGCCAGCTCCCCTAGCGACTGGGCCAACGTCCTGACTTTC.

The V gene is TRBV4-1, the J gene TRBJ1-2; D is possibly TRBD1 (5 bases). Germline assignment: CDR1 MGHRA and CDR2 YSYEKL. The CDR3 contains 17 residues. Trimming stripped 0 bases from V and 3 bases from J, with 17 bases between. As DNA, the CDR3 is TGCGCCAGCAGCCAAGAGATCCAATCAGGGAATTACTATGGCTACACCTTC. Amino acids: CASSQEIQSGNYYGYTF.

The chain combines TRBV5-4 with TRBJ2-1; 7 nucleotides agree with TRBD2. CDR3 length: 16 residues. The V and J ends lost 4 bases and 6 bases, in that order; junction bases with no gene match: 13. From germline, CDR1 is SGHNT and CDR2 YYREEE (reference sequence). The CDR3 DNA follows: TGTGCCAGCAGCCAACTCGGGGCGGGAGTCACCAATGAGCAGTTCTTC. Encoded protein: CASSQLGAGVTNEQFF.

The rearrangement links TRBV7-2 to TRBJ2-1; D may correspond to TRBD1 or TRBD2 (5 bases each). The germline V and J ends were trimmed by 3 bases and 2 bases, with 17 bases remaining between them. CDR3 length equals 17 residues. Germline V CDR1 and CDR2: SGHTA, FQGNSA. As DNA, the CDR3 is TGTGCCAGCAGCTTGTCCGTTCGGGACCTTCCCTACAATGAGCAGTTCTTC. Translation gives CASSLSVRDLPYNEQFF.

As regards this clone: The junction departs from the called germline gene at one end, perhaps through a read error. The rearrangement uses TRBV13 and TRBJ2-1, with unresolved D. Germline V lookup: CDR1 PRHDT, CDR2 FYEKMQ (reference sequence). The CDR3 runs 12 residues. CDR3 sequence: CAGSRGGDEQFF. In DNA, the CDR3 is TGTGCCGGCAGCCGAGGTGGCGATGAGCAGTTCTTC.

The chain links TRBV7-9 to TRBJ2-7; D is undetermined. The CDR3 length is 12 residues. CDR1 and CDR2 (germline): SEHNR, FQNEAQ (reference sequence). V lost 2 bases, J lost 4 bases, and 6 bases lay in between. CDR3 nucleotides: TGTGCCAGCAGCTTAAGTCCATACGAGCAGTACTTC. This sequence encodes CASSLSPYEQYF. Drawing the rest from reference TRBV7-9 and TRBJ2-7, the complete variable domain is DTGVSQNPRHKITKRGQNVTFRCDPISEHNRLYWYRQTLGQGPEFLTYFQNEAQLEKSRLLSDRFSAERPKGSFSTLEIQRTEQGDSAMYLCASSLSPYEQYFGPGTRLTVT.

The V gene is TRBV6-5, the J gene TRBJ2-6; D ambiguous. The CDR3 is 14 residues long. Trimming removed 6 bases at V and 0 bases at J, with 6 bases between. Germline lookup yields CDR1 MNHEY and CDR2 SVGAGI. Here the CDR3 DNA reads TGTGCCAGCAGCCTAAGCTCTGGGGCCAACGTCCTGACTTTC. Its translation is CASSLSSGANVLTF.

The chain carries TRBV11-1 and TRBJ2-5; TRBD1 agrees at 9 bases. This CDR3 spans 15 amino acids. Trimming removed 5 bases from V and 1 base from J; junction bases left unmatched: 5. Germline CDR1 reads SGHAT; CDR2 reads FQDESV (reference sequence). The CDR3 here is CASSRDRAAQETQYF. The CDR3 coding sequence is TGTGCCAGCAGCAGGGACAGGGCAGCCCAAGAGACCCAGTACTTC. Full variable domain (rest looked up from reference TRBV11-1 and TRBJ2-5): EAEVAQSPRYKITEKSQAVAFWCDPISGHATLYWYRQILGQGPELLVQFQDESVVDDSQLPKDRFSAERLKGVDSTLKIQPAELGDSAMYLCASSRDRAAQETQYFGPGTRLLVL.

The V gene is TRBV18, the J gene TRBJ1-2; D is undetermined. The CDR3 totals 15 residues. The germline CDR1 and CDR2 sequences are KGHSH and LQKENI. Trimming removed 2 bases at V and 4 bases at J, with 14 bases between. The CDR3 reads CASSPEAGSRYGYTF. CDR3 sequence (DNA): TGTGCCAGCTCACCAGAGGCAGGCTCCCGCTATGGCTACACCTTC.

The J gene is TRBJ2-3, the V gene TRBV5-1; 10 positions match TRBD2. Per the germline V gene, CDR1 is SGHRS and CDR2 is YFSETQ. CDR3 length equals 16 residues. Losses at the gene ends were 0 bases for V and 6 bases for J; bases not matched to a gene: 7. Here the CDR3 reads CASSLVAGGPPDTQYF. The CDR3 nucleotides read TGCGCCAGCAGCTTGGTAGCGGGGGGCCCTCCGGATACGCAGTATTTT.

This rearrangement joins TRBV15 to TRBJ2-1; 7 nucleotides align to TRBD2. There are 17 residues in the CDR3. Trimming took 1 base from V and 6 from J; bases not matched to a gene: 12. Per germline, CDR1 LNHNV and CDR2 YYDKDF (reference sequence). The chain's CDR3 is CATSRGLWASGPNEQFF. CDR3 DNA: TGTGCCACCAGCAGAGGTCTCTGGGCTAGCGGCCCCAATGAGCAGTTCTTC.